Below, 16 T cell receptor beta chains from the same sample are listed, as sequenced in a study of T-cell memory formation after mild COVID-19. TCRdb used MiXCR to reprocess the 5' RACE reads, holding one entry per CDR3 protein. The data hold hundreds of thousands of distinct CDR3 sequences, with about a fifth observed a single time. The sequenced sample was PBMCs or a T cell subset sorted from them (not recorded which). The receptors derive from an adult woman who had mild COVID-19 (a few samples of this study predate the infection). Cell type and time point are not known.

As to this clonotype: A junction boundary mismatches the germline segment, possibly from a read error. V usage is TRBV2 and J usage is TRBJ1-4, with unresolved D. Germline V gene sequence: CDR1 SNHLY, CDR2 FYNNEI. The CDR3 loop spans 12 amino acids. CDR3 sequence: CASNKYATDLVF. CDR3 sequence (DNA): TGTGCCAGCAATAAGTACGCTACGGACTTGGTATTT. Based on the CDR3 plus reference TRBV2 and TRBJ1-4, the full variable domain is EPEVTQTPSHQVTQMGQEVILRCVPISNHLYFYWYRQILGQKVEFLVSFYNNEISEKSEIFDDQFSVERPDGSNFTLKIRSTKLEDSAMYFCASNKYATDLVFGSGTQLSVL.

The chain employs TRBV29-1 and TRBJ2-7; TRBD1 matches at 8 bases. Trimming at V came to 4 bases and at J to 6 bases, leaving 5 bases not matched to a gene. The CDR3 totals 12 residues. Germline V gene data show CDR1 as SQVTM and CDR2 as ANQGSEA. This CDR3 is CSVARGLSEQYF. In DNA, the CDR3 is TGCAGCGTTGCCAGGGGGCTCAGCGAGCAGTACTTC.

The rearrangement uses TRBV29-1 and TRBJ1-2; TRBD1 might be the D (5 bases). Looked up from germline, CDR1 is SQVTM and CDR2 is ANQGSEA. Trimming removed 3 bases at V and 3 bases at J, with 23 bases between. This CDR3 is built from 17 residues. In DNA, the CDR3 is TGCAGCGTTGATAAAGTAGGGACCCACTTATTGGACTATGGCTACACCTTC. It codes for CSVDKVGTHLLDYGYTF.

This clonotype was seen at least ten times. The V gene is TRBV5-1, the J gene TRBJ2-1; possibly TRBD2 for D (5 bases). Between the trimmed V and J ends, which lost 4 bases and 13 bases, there was a span of 18 bases. CDR1 and CDR2 (germline): SGHRS, YFSETQ. CDR3 length: 13 residues. CDR3 sequence (DNA): TGCGCCAGCAGCGTGACCCTTTTGGGAGAACAGTTCTTC. This sequence encodes CASSVTLLGEQFF.

This clonotype was detected a few times. V usage is TRBV7-2 and J usage is TRBJ2-1, with 7 bases matching TRBD2. Germline CDR1 SGHTA, CDR2 FQGNSA. The CDR3 is 16 amino acids. J gave up 5 bases and V 5 bases, and 12 bases lay outside the gene matches. The CDR3 loop is CASSRGRTRFDNEQFF. CDR3 nucleotide sequence: TGTGCCAGCAGCCGCGGCCGGACTAGGTTTGACAATGAGCAGTTCTTC.

This clonotype occurred a few times. The rearrangement links TRBV19 to TRBJ2-1; D is possibly TRBD2 (5 bases). There are 15 residues in the CDR3. Per germline, CDR1 LNHDA and CDR2 SQIVND (reference sequence). With 6 bases removed from V and 10 bases from J, the gap between germline ends came to 22 bases. CDR3 protein: CASRKGELLGWEQFF. The CDR3 DNA reads as TGTGCCAGTAGGAAGGGAGAGCTGCTGGGTTGGGAGCAGTTCTTC. Looking up the rest from reference TRBV19 and TRBJ2-1 gives the full variable domain: DGGITQSPKYLFRKEGQNVTLSCEQNLNHDAMYWYRQDPGQGLRLIYYSQIVNDFQKGDIAEGYSVSREKKESFPLTVTSAQKNPTAFYLCASRKGELLGWEQFFGPGTRLTVL.

The V and J genes are TRBV20-1 and TRBJ1-5; TRBD1 agrees at 7 bases. The CDR3 has 15 residues. Germline V gives CDR1 DFQATT, CDR2 SNEGSKA (reference sequence). Unmatched junction bases numbered 5, after V lost 3 bases and J lost 0 bases. In nucleotides, the CDR3 is TGCAGTGCTAGCCAGACAGGGACTAGCAATCAGCCCCAGCATTTT. Translating gives CSASQTGTSNQPQHF.

The rearrangement uses TRBV5-4 and TRBJ2-1, with a weak D call TRBD2 (5 bases). The length of the CDR3 is 12 residues. Germline V gene lookup returns CDR1 SGHNT and CDR2 YYREEE (reference sequence). The V and J ends lost 4 bases and 7 bases respectively, with 9 bases between them. The CDR3 DNA is TGTGCCAGCAGCCCTGAGCGGAATGAGCAGTTCTTC. This translates into CASSPERNEQFF.

This clonotype was seen more than once but under ten times. The V call is TRBV4-1, the J call TRBJ1-1, with TRBD1 matching 7 bases. CDR1 and CDR2 (germline): MGHRA, YSYEKL. Trimming took 4 bases from V and 6 from J; bases not matched to a gene: 14. The CDR3 totals 16 residues. This CDR3 reads CASSPRDSDTRAEAFF. CDR3 bases: TGCGCCAGCAGCCCGAGGGACAGCGACACTAGGGCTGAAGCTTTCTTT.

This clonotype was seen a few times. The chain joins TRBV15 to TRBJ2-3, with D perhaps matching TRBD1 (6 bases). Trimming shortened V by 0 bases and J by 1 base, and 17 bases separated the two germline ends. There are 18 residues in the CDR3. CDR1 LNHNV and CDR2 YYDKDF come from the germline V gene (reference sequence). Here the CDR3 reads CATSREAIGTPGTDTQYF. The CDR3 DNA is TGTGCCACCAGCAGAGAAGCCATAGGGACACCTGGCACAGATACGCAGTATTTT. The full variable domain, in which reference TRBV15 and TRBJ2-3 provide the parts outside the CDR3, is DAMVIQNPRYQVTQFGKPVTLSCSQTLNHNVMYWYQQKSSQAPKLLFHYYDKDFNNEADTPDNFQSRRPNTSFCFLDIRSPGLGDTAMYLCATSREAIGTPGTDTQYFGPGTRLTVL.

The table lists this clonotype with a few counts. This chain joins TRBV7-6 and TRBJ1-2; a weak D match, TRBD1 (5 bases). Trimming removed 4 bases at V and 8 bases at J, with 14 bases between. This CDR3 spans 13 amino acids. Per germline, CDR1 SGHVS and CDR2 FNYEAQ. For the CDR3, the DNA is TGTGCCAGCAGCTGGCGGGGACCTAGAGGCTACACCTTC. Translation gives CASSWRGPRGYTF.

The chain combines TRBV3-1 with TRBJ2-7; the D call may be TRBD1 or TRBD2 (5 bases each). CDR3 length equals 12 residues. With 3 bases removed from V and 6 bases from J, the gap between germline ends came to 9 bases. Per the germline V gene, CDR1 is LGHDT and CDR2 is YNNKEL (reference sequence). The CDR3: CASSHMGTEQYF. The CDR3 DNA follows: TGTGCCAGCAGCCACATGGGGACCGAGCAGTACTTC.

There are a few counts of this clonotype. The chain joins TRBV6-5 to TRBJ1-1; possibly TRBD1 for D (6 bases). Trimming removed 9 bases at V and 4 bases at J, with 9 bases between. This CDR3 is built from 11 residues. Germline V gene lookup returns CDR1 MNHEY and CDR2 SVGAGI. The CDR3 reads CARPRGTEAFF. The CDR3 DNA reads as TGTGCCAGACCCAGGGGCACTGAAGCTTTCTTT.

The genes are TRBV18 and TRBJ2-1; TRBD2 matches 9 bases. Trimming at V came to 2 bases and at J to 6 bases, leaving 11 bases not matched to a gene. CDR1 KGHSH and CDR2 LQKENI come from the germline V gene. The CDR3 is made up of 17 amino acids. The CDR3: CASSPFLSGSLLNEQFF. The CDR3 coding sequence is TGTGCCAGCTCACCATTCCTTAGCGGGAGCTTGCTCAATGAGCAGTTCTTC.

This clonotype was seen ten or more times. The rearrangement uses TRBV7-3 and TRBJ2-6; possible D gene TRBD1, 6 bases. CDR3 length: 17 amino acids. Germline CDR1 and CDR2: SGHTA and FQGTGA. V was pared by 5 bases and J by 4 bases, with 18 bases between. The CDR3 coding sequence is TGTGCCAGCAGCAAGAACAGGGTTTTGTCCGGGGCCAACGTCCTGACTTTC. Translating it yields CASSKNRVLSGANVLTF.

This chain uses TRBV30 with TRBJ1-1; D unresolved. This CDR3 has 14 residues. Trimming cost V 0 bases and J 1 base, with 9 bases left between them. CDR1 and CDR2 from the germline V gene are GTSNPN and SVGIG (reference sequence). The DNA for the CDR3 is TGTGCCTGGAGTGTGACTTGGGGGAACACTGAAGCTTTCTTT. Encoded protein: CAWSVTWGNTEAFF. Together with reference TRBV30 and TRBJ1-1, the CDR3 gives the full variable domain: SQTIHQWPATLVQPVGSPLSLECTVEGTSNPNLYWYRQAAGRGLQLLFYSVGIGQISSEVPQNLSASRPQDRQFILSSKKLLLSDSGFYLCAWSVTWGNTEAFFGQGTRLTVV.